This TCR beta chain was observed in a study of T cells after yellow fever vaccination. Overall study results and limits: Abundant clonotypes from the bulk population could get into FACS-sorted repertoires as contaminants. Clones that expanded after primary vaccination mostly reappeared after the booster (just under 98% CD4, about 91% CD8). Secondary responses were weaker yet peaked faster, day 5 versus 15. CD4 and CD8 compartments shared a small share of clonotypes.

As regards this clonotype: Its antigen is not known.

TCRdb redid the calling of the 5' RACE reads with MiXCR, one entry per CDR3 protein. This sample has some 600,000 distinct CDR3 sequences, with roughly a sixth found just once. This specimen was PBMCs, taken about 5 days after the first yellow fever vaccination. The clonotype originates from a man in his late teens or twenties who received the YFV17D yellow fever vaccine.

The CDR3: CASSLQGADGELFF. The CDR3, as DNA: TGCGCCAGCAGCTTGCAGGGGGCTGACGGGGAGCTGTTTTTT. The chain has TRBV5-1 and TRBJ2-2; 8 positions agree with TRBD1. The germline V gene has CDR1 SGHRS and CDR2 YFSETQ. The V and J ends lost 1 base and 7 bases, in that order; junction bases with no gene match: 3. CDR3 length: 14 amino acids.